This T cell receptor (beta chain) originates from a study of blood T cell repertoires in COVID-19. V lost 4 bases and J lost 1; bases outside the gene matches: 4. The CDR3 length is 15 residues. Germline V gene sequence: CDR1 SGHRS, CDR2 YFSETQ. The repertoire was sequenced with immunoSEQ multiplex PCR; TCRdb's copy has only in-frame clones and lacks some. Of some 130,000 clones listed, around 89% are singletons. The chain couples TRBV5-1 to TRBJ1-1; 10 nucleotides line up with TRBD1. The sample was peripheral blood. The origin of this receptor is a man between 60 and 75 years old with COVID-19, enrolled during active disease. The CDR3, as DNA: TGCGCCAGCAGCAGAAGACAGGGGGCGAACACTGAAGCTTTCTTT. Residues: CASSRRQGANTEAFF. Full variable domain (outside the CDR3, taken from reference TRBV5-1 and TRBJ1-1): KAGVTQTPRYLIKTRGQQVTLSCSPISGHRSVSWYQQTPGQGLQFLFEYFSETQRNKGNFPGRFSGRQFSNSRSEMNVSTLELGDSALYLCASSRRQGANTEAFFGQGTRLTVV.